The 26 T cell receptor beta chains in this list originate from one sample, sequenced in a study of long-term antiretroviral therapy in people with HIV. The assay, immunoSEQ v3.0, was run at survey level. TCRdb's table, derived via immunoSEQ multiplex PCR, lists solely in-frame clones and lacks some. The table lists tens of thousands of clones, about 85% of them singletons, with roughly 9% in the top ten. The sequenced sample was unsorted PBMCs, obtained about 5 years after starting antiretroviral therapy. Every receptor here comes from a man in his forties with HIV.

V and J are TRBV29-1 and TRBJ1-1; a weak D match, TRBD1 (5 bases). The ends were cut back, 3 bases at V and 4 bases at J, with 18 bases in the middle. CDR1 is SQVTM and CDR2 is ANQGSEA in the germline V gene. CDR3 length equals 15 residues. CDR3 residues: CSVDPAGGRSTEAFF. In DNA form, the CDR3 reads TGCAGCGTTGACCCCGCCGGGGGGAGGAGCACTGAAGCTTTCTTT.

The V and J genes are TRBV4-2 and TRBJ2-7; 8 nucleotides line up with TRBD2. The CDR3 covers 18 residues. Germline CDR1 reads LGHNA; CDR2 reads YNFKEQ. With 0 bases clipped from V and 0 bases from J, the junction kept 10 bases outside the gene matches. DNA of the CDR3: TGTGCCAGCAGCCAAGATGTCCCGAGACTAGCGAGCTCCTACGAGCAGTACTTC. Protein: CASSQDVPRLASSYEQYF.

DNA for the CDR3: TGTGCCAGCAGTGAAGTTGCAGGGCTACTAAATCAGCCCCAGCATTTT. This translates into CASSEVAGLLNQPQHF. The J gene is TRBJ1-5, the V gene TRBV6-1; D is possibly TRBD1 (5 bases). Germline CDR1 reads MNHNS; CDR2 reads SASEGT. CDR3 size: 16 residues. V lost 1 base and J lost 4, with 14 bases in between.

The chain couples TRBV10-3 to TRBJ2-5; D may correspond to TRBD1 or TRBD2 (6 bases each). The CDR3 is 13 amino acids. The germline V gene has CDR1 ENHRY and CDR2 SYGVKD. Deletions cut 6 bases from V and 1 base from J, with 9 bases between. CDR3 nucleotide sequence: TGTGCCATCAGCCGGGGGCCCCAAGAGACCCAGTACTTC. It is translated as CAISRGPQETQYF.

The V gene is TRBV6-5, the J gene TRBJ2-7, with unresolved D. Trimming stripped 0 bases from V and 1 base from J, with 10 bases between. The germline V gene has CDR1 MNHEY and CDR2 SVGAGI. The CDR3 extends over 15 amino acids. The CDR3 loop reads CASSYSLYGSYEQYF. The CDR3 region has the DNA TGTGCCAGCAGTTACTCGTTGTACGGATCCTACGAGCAGTACTTC.

V gene TRBV30 combines with J gene TRBJ1-1; D not resolved. Germline CDR1 and CDR2: GTSNPN and SVGIG (reference sequence). CDR3 length: 13 residues. The V gene lost 0 bases and the J gene lost 1 base, with 6 bases spanning the gap. Here the CDR3 DNA reads TGTGCCTGGAGTGTACTAGGGAACACTGAAGCTTTCTTT. This codes for CAWSVLGNTEAFF.

The CDR3 region is CASSVDPGGSLEAFF. For the CDR3, the DNA is TGCGCCAGCAGTGTCGACCCCGGGGGATCACTTGAAGCTTTCTTT. This chain links TRBV5-1 with TRBJ1-1; a weak D match, TRBD1 (5 bases). With 5 bases removed from V and 7 bases from J, the gap between germline ends came to 21 bases. Looked up from germline, CDR1 is SGHRS and CDR2 is YFSETQ. CDR3 length equals 15 residues.

The chain employs TRBV6-1 and TRBJ1-2, with D uncertain. Between the trimmed V and J ends, which lost 7 bases and 5 bases, there was a span of 5 bases. The CDR3 is 10 residues long. Germline assignment: CDR1 MNHNS and CDR2 SASEGT. The CDR3 is CASNNYGYTF. The DNA for the CDR3 is TGTGCCAGCAACAATTATGGCTACACCTTC.

CDR3 in DNA: TGTGCCAGCTCACCACCTCCAGCTAAGAACACTGAAGCTTTCTTT. Translating gives CASSPPPAKNTEAFF. The V and J genes are TRBV18 and TRBJ1-1; D is uncertain. V lost 0 bases, J lost 1 base, and 9 bases lay in between. The CDR3 loop spans 15 amino acids. Germline V CDR1 and CDR2: KGHSH, LQKENI.

The chain combines TRBV5-8 with TRBJ2-5; 13 nucleotides line up with TRBD2. V lost 4 bases and J lost 1; bases outside the gene matches: 4. The CDR3 has 16 amino acids. Germline V gene sequence: CDR1 SGHTS, CDR2 YDEGEE. DNA for the CDR3: TGTGCCAGCAGCCATGGGACTAGCGGGACCCAAGAGACCCAGTACTTC. Translation: CASSHGTSGTQETQYF.

The V call is TRBV19, the J call TRBJ1-2; no clear D gene. The length of the CDR3 is 13 residues. V was cut by 3 bases and J by 7 bases, with 12 bases left in between. Germline CDR1 LNHDA, CDR2 SQIVND (reference sequence). The DNA of the CDR3 is TGTGCCAGTAGTATTGACTCCAAGAGTGGCTACACCTTC. It specifies CASSIDSKSGYTF.

V is TRBV5-6 and J is TRBJ2-6, with D unresolved. V shed 1 base and J shed 1 base, with 3 bases lying between them. This CDR3 has 14 residues. The V gene's germline CDR1 is SGHDT and CDR2 YYEEEE. In DNA form, the CDR3 reads TGTGCCAGCAGCTTGTCGTCTGGGGCCAACGTCCTGACTTTC. Its protein is CASSLSSGANVLTF.

Points on this clone: Other DNA sequences of this sample code for an identical CDR3. The chain employs TRBV19 and TRBJ2-7, with 10 bases matching TRBD2. Germline lookup yields CDR1 LNHDA and CDR2 SQIVND (reference sequence). The J segment lost 10 bases and the V segment lost 2 bases, leaving 2 bases of the junction unmatched. The CDR3 totals 12 residues. CDR3: CASSISGREQYF. The CDR3 DNA is TGTGCCAGTAGTATAAGCGGGAGGGAACAGTACTTC.

The V and J genes are TRBV9 and TRBJ2-1; D unresolved. V gave up 0 bases and J gave up 10 bases, with 17 bases separating them. The CDR3 runs to 15 residues. CDR1 and CDR2 from the germline V gene are SGDLS and YYNGEE. The CDR3 DNA follows: TGTGCCAGCAGCGTAGAAGCCCCGGCGGCACGAGAGCAGTTCTTC. Its translation: CASSVEAPAAREQFF.

V usage is TRBV29-1 and J usage is TRBJ2-1, with 14 nucleotides matching TRBD2. V was clipped by 7 bases and J by 7 bases; unmatched bases: 6. Germline V lookup: CDR1 SQVTM, CDR2 ANQGSEA. The CDR3 is 14 amino acids. CDR3: CSGTSGGMANEQFF. The CDR3 nucleotides are TGCAGCGGGACTAGCGGGGGGATGGCAAATGAGCAGTTCTTC.

In its sample, this clone was seen a few times. This chain uses TRBV11-2 with TRBJ2-2; 9 nucleotides match TRBD2. Germline V gene data show CDR1 as SGHAT and CDR2 as FQNNGV. Trimming cost V 5 bases and J 5 bases; bases outside gene matches: 6. The CDR3 covers 15 residues. The CDR3 DNA sequence: TGTGCCAGCAGCATTAGCGGGAGACGAACCGGGGAGCTGTTTTTT. It yields the protein CASSISGRRTGELFF.

A single count supports this clone. This sequence joins TRBV27 and TRBJ2-2; D is perhaps TRBD2 (5 bases). Germline assignment: CDR1 MNHEY and CDR2 SMNVEV (reference sequence). Trimming cost V 3 bases and J 3 bases, with 14 bases left between them. This CDR3 contains 16 residues. The DNA of the CDR3 is TGTGCCAGCAGTTTTTATGGCGGGCAAGACACCGGGGAGCTGTTTTTT. Amino acid sequence: CASSFYGGQDTGELFF.

V is TRBV28 and J is TRBJ1-4; D call uncertain. Trimming pared 3 bases from V and 0 bases from J, leaving 5 bases between. Germline V lookup: CDR1 MDHEN, CDR2 SYDVKM. This CDR3 region has 14 residues. CDR3 amino acids: CASSLVATNEKLFF. Here the CDR3 DNA reads TGTGCCAGCAGTTTGGTTGCAACTAATGAAAAACTGTTTTTT.

In nucleotides, the CDR3 is TGTGCCAGCAGCCCTAACCCGGACGCGCGGATGGGCCAGTACTTC. Its translation: CASSPNPDARMGQYF. The chain carries TRBV7-8 and TRBJ2-5, with no clear D. The germline V and J ends were trimmed by 5 bases and 10 bases, with 23 bases remaining between them. The germline V gene has CDR1 SGHVS and CDR2 FQNEAQ. This CDR3 has 15 residues. Looking up the rest from reference TRBV7-8 and TRBJ2-5 gives the full variable domain: GAGVSQSPRYKVAKRGQDVALRCDPISGHVSLFWYQQALGQGPEFLTYFQNEAQLDKSGLPSDRFFAERPEGSVSTLKIQRTQQEDSAVYLCASSPNPDARMGQYFGPGTRLLVL.

The rearrangement joins TRBV7-9 to TRBJ2-5, with 7 positions matching TRBD2. Germline loops: CDR1 SEHNR, CDR2 FQNEAQ (reference sequence). V dropped 5 bases and J dropped 4; count of bases not matched to a gene: 16. The CDR3 totals 17 residues. The CDR3 loop reads CASSRERGGGPGETQYF. CDR3 DNA: TGTGCCAGCAGCCGTGAACGGGGCGGGGGACCGGGAGAGACCCAGTACTTC.

The chain uses TRBV7-2 and TRBJ2-3, with 9 bases fitting TRBD1. This CDR3 region has 18 residues. The trim removed 0 bases at V and 1 base at J, leaving 8 bases unmatched. Germline V gene sequence: CDR1 SGHTA, CDR2 FQGNSA. The chain's CDR3 is CASSLARWTGVGTDTQYF. The CDR3 DNA follows: TGTGCCAGCAGCTTAGCCCGCTGGACAGGGGTTGGCACAGATACGCAGTATTTT.

By sample share, this clone is medium-sized. The chain links TRBV4-1 to TRBJ1-2; 9 nucleotides align to TRBD1. CDR3 length equals 15 residues. From germline, CDR1 is MGHRA and CDR2 YSYEKL. The J segment lost 10 bases and the V segment lost 0 bases, leaving 9 bases of the junction unmatched. CDR3 in amino acids: CASSQEGGDRDDYTF. The CDR3 DNA reads as TGCGCCAGCAGCCAAGAGGGGGGGGACAGGGACGACTACACCTTC.

The chain links TRBV4-1 to TRBJ1-1; 9 nucleotides match TRBD1. Unmatched junction bases numbered 6, after V lost 3 bases and J lost 4 bases. There are 15 residues in the CDR3. CDR1 is MGHRA, CDR2 YSYEKL, per germline. In DNA, the CDR3 is TGCGCCAGCAGCCACCTGGACAGGGGTGGCACTGAAGCTTTCTTT. It codes for CASSHLDRGGTEAFF.

The chain links TRBV28 to TRBJ2-7; TRBD1 or TRBD2 may be the D gene (5 bases each). Germline loops: CDR1 MDHEN, CDR2 SYDVKM. Trimming removed 3 bases at V and 1 base at J, with 13 bases between. The CDR3 extends over 15 amino acids. The CDR3 DNA reads as TGTGCCAGCAGTTTCGGGCAGGGACCTTCCTACGAGCAGTACTTC. Translating gives CASSFGQGPSYEQYF.

The chain carries TRBV5-1 and TRBJ2-3; 9 nucleotides match TRBD2. This CDR3 contains 17 residues. The germline V gene encodes CDR1 SGHRS and CDR2 YFSETQ. Germline trimming cut 4 bases from V and 6 bases from J; bases unmatched to any gene: 15. CDR3 coding DNA: TGCGCCAGCAGCCCAGGACGCGGGGGGGCATTTGAGGATACGCAGTATTTT. It is translated as CASSPGRGGAFEDTQYF.

With regard to this clone: Its ends do not fully match the called genes, so a read error is possible. This chain links TRBV13 with TRBJ1-5; TRBD1 matches at 7 bases. The CDR3 has 16 amino acids. Germline V gene sequence: CDR1 PRHDT, CDR2 FYEKMQ (reference sequence). The CDR3 protein is CASSLGGQASNQPQHF. CDR3 nucleotides: TGTGCCAGCAGCCTAGGCGGACAGGCTAGCAATCAGCCCCAGCATTTT. Filled out from reference TRBV13 and TRBJ1-5, the complete variable domain reads AAGVIQSPRHLIKEKRETATLKCYPIPRHDTVYWYQQGPGQDPQFLISFYEKMQSDKGSIPDRFSAQQFSDYHSELNMSSLELGDSALYFCASSLGGQASNQPQHFGDGTRLSIL.